These 13 T cell receptor beta chains came from one sample sequenced in a study of cytomegalovirus exposure and HLA in healthy donors. The PCR had 60 Vbeta and 13 Jbeta primers. Method: immunoSEQ multiplex PCR; TCRdb's copy keeps in-frame clones and lacks some. The table includes about 100,000 clones, less than 85% detected once. The source material was PBMCs. These receptors originate from a man aged 18 to 29 in good health and CMV-seronegative.

The CDR3 DNA reads TGTGCCAGCAGCGCAGACCCCCGGGGGACAGATACGCAGTATTTT. Its protein is CASSADPRGTDTQYF. This sequence joins TRBV9 and TRBJ2-3; the D gene is possibly TRBD2 (6 bases). Trimming removed 3 bases at V and 3 bases at J, with 14 bases between. Per germline, CDR1 SGDLS and CDR2 YYNGEE. The CDR3 has 15 residues.

The chain employs TRBV11-2 and TRBJ2-7; the D is unclear. V was shortened by 6 bases and J by 6 bases, with 15 bases between the two germline ends. The CDR3 totals 13 residues. From germline, CDR1 is SGHAT and CDR2 FQNNGV. The CDR3 DNA sequence: TGTGCCAGCAGTCCCCGTCGGTCGGGCGAGCAGTACTTC. It encodes CASSPRRSGEQYF. The whole variable domain, remainder taken from reference TRBV11-2 and TRBJ2-7, is EAGVAQSPRYKIIEKRQSVAFWCNPISGHATLYWYQQILGQGPKLLIQFQNNGVVDDSQLPKDRFSAERLKGVDSTLKIQPAKLEDSAVYLCASSPRRSGEQYFGPGTRLTVT.

V is TRBV6-6 and J is TRBJ2-1; 8 bases line up with TRBD2. Germline CDR1 and CDR2: MNHNY and SVGAGI (reference sequence). CDR3 length: 15 amino acids. Trimming removed 5 bases from V and 4 bases from J; junction bases left unmatched: 7. CDR3 in DNA: TGTGCCAGCAGTACCCAGCGGGGGAGTTACAATGAGCAGTTCTTC. Amino acids: CASSTQRGSYNEQFF.

In its sample, this clone ranks as medium-sized. The V gene is TRBV4-1, the J gene TRBJ2-3; TRBD1 agrees at 10 bases. This CDR3 is 13 amino acids long. J gave up 5 bases and V 5 bases, and 1 base lay outside the gene matches. The germline gives CDR1 MGHRA, CDR2 YSYEKL. The CDR3 protein is CASSGQGEDTQYF. CDR3 DNA sequence: TGCGCCAGCAGCGGACAGGGGGAAGATACGCAGTATTTT.

The chain employs TRBV6-4 and TRBJ2-3, with a weak D call TRBD2 (6 bases). The CDR3 is 15 amino acids. V was cut by 0 bases and J by 1 base, with 8 bases left in between. Per the germline V gene, CDR1 is MRHNA and CDR2 is SNTAGT. In DNA form, the CDR3 reads TGTGCCAGCAGTGACTCTAGCGGACGCACAGATACGCAGTATTTT. Its translation is CASSDSSGRTDTQYF.

The rearrangement joins TRBV27 to TRBJ2-7; a possible D gene is TRBD1 (5 bases). The CDR3 runs 12 residues. CDR1 is MNHEY, CDR2 SMNVEV, per germline (reference sequence). With 7 bases removed from V and 6 bases from J, the gap between germline ends came to 13 bases. The DNA of the CDR3 is TGTGCCAGCACGTCAGGGTCGGGCGAGCAGTACTTC. It is translated as CASTSGSGEQYF.

This clone has more than one count but fewer than ten. This rearrangement joins TRBV29-1 to TRBJ2-5, with D perhaps TRBD2 (6 bases). Trimming cost V 5 bases and J 7 bases, with 17 bases left between them. Germline lookup yields CDR1 SQVTM and CDR2 ANQGSEA. The CDR3 runs 13 residues. The CDR3 loop reads CSVLQTVGGTQYF. The CDR3 region has the DNA TGCAGCGTTCTTCAGACAGTGGGGGGGACCCAGTACTTC.

This clone was observed a handful of times. The rearrangement joins TRBV18 to TRBJ2-7; possibly TRBD2 for D (7 bases). From germline, CDR1 is KGHSH and CDR2 LQKENI. V lost 3 bases and J 2 bases, leaving 14 bases between the germline ends. The CDR3 contains 15 residues. Here the CDR3 reads CASSPGAGATYEQYF. Here the CDR3 DNA reads TGTGCCAGCTCACCCGGGGCGGGGGCGACCTACGAGCAGTACTTC.

This clone showed up just a few times. The chain recombines TRBV4-3 with TRBJ1-6; possibly TRBD1 for D (5 bases). Trimming shortened V by 1 base and J by 10 bases, and 8 bases separated the two germline ends. The CDR3 has 13 amino acids. Germline V gene data show CDR1 as LGHNA and CDR2 as YSLEER. The CDR3 nucleotides are TGCGCCAGCAGCCAAGGGGAGGGGTCACCCCTCCACTTT. Amino acids: CASSQGEGSPLHF.

With respect to this clone: The junction and the germline gene differ at one end; a read error may be behind it. The V call is TRBV9, the J call TRBJ2-6; 9 nucleotides line up with TRBD1. CDR3 length: 18 residues. The germline CDR1 and CDR2 sequences are SGDLS and YYNGEE. The CDR3 coding sequence is TGTGCCGGCAGCGTAGCTACAGGGGGCGGTCCTGGGGCCAACGTCCTGACTTTC. Translated: CAGSVATGGGPGANVLTF.

This chain uses TRBV6-5 with TRBJ1-5; 8 bases line up with TRBD1. Trimming took 6 bases from V and 11 from J; bases not matched to a gene: 12. The CDR3 has 14 amino acids. Germline CDR1 MNHEY, CDR2 SVGAGI. CDR3 coding DNA: TGTGCCAGCAGAAGGGGACAGGACGAGCTGGCCCAGCATTTT. Translated, it gives CASRRGQDELAQHF.

This chain connects TRBV5-1 to TRBJ2-7; 7 bases agree with TRBD1. CDR1 SGHRS and CDR2 YFSETQ come from the germline V gene. The trim removed 2 bases at V and 6 bases at J, leaving 8 bases unmatched. The CDR3 runs to 14 residues. The CDR3 sequence: CASSFGTVQIEQYF. The CDR3 bases are TGCGCCAGCAGCTTCGGGACAGTTCAAATCGAGCAGTACTTC.

The chain joins TRBV19 to TRBJ1-1; 10 bases align to TRBD1. This CDR3 has 15 residues. V was pared by 7 bases and J by 4 bases, with 9 bases of the junction left unmatched. Germline V lookup: CDR1 LNHDA, CDR2 SQIVND (reference sequence). The CDR3 is CASKTGGALSTEAFF. The CDR3 DNA follows: TGTGCCAGTAAGACAGGGGGCGCGCTCTCCACTGAAGCTTTCTTT.